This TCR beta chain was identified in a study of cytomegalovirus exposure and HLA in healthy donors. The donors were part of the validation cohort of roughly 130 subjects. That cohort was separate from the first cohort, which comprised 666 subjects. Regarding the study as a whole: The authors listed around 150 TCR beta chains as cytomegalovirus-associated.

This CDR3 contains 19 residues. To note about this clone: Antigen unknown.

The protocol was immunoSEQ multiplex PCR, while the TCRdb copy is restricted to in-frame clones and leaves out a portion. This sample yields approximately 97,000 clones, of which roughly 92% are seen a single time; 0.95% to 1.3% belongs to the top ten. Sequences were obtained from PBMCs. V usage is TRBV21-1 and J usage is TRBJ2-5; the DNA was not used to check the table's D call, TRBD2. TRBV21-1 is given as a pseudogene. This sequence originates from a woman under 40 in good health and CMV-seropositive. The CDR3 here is CASSPPSGGLAGIQETQYF. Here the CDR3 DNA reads TGTGCCAGCAGCCCCCCCTCAGGCGGGCTAGCGGGGATCCAAGAGACCCAGTACTTC.